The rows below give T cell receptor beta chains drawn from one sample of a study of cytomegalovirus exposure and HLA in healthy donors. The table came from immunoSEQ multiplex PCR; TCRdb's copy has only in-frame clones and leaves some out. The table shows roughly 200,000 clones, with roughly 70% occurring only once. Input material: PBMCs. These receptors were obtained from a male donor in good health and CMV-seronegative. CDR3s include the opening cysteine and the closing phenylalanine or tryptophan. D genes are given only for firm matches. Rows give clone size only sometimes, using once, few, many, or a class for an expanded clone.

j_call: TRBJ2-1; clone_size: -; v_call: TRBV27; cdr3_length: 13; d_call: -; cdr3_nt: TGTGCCAGCAGTTTATCGACTAACCGTGAGCAGTTCTTC; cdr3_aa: CASSLSTNREQFF
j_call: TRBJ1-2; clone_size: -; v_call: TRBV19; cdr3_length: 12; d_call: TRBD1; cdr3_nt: TGTGCCAGTAGTCCCCGGACAGGCACTAACACCTTC; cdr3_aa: CASSPRTGTNTF
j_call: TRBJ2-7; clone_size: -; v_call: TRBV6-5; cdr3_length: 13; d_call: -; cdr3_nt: TGTGCCAGCACCCCCGCAGTATCCTACGAGCAGTACTTC; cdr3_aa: CASTPAVSYEQYF
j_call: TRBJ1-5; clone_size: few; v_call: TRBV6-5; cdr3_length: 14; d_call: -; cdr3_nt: TGTGCCAGCAGTTCCCAAGCGGGTCAGGAGCCCCAGCATTTT; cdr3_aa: CASSSQAGQEPQHF
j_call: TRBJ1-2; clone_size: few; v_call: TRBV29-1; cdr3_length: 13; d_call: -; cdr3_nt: TGCAGCGTTGTCAACAGGGTGGACTATGGCTACACCTTC; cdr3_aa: CSVVNRVDYGYTF
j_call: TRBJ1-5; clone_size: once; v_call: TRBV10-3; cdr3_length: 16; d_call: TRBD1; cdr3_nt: TGTGCCATCAGTGAGTTTCAGAGACAGGGGGAGCAGCCCCAGCATTTT; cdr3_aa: CAISEFQRQGEQPQHF
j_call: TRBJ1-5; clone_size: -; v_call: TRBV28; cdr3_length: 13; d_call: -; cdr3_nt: TGTGCCAGCAGGGACTGGGGAGACCAGCCCCAGCATTTT; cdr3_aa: CASRDWGDQPQHF
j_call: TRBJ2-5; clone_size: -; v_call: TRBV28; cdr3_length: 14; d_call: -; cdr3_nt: TGTGCCAGCAGTTTAGCGGGGAAGCAAGAGACCCAGTACTTC; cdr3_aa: CASSLAGKQETQYF
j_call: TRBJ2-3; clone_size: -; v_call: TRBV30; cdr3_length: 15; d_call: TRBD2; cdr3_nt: TGTGCCTGGAGTCTGGCGGGAGGGCTGACAGATACGCAGTATTTT; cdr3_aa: CAWSLAGGLTDTQYF
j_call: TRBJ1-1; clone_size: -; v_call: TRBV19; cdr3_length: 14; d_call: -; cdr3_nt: TGTGCCAGTCGGTATGGCAGGGAGAACACTGAAGCTTTCTTT; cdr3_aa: CASRYGRENTEAFF
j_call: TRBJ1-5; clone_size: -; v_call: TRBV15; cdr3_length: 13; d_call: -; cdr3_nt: TGTGCCACCAGCAGAGATACTTACCAGCCCCAGCATTTT; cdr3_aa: CATSRDTYQPQHF
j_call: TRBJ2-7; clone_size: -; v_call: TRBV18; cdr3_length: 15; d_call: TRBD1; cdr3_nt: TGTGCCAGCTCACCACCGGGACAGAGAGACTACGAGCAGTACTTC; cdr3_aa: CASSPPGQRDYEQYF
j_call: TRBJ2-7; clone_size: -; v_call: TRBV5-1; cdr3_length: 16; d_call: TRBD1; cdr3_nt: TGCGCCAGCAGCTTGGAATCTGGACAGGGGATGTACGAGCAGTACTTC; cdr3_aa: CASSLESGQGMYEQYF
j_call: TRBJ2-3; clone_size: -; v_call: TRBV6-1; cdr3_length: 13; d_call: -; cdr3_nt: TGTGCCAGCAGTGACAGGGTAACAGATACGCAGTATTTT; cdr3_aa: CASSDRVTDTQYF
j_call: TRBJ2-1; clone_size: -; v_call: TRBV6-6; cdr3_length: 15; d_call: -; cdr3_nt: TGTGCCAGCAGTTACGCGGAGTTCTCCTACAATGAGCAGTTCTTC; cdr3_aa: CASSYAEFSYNEQFF
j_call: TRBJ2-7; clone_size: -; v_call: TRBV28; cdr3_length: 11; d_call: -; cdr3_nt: TGTGCCAGCAGTTTACTCTACGAGCAGTACTTC; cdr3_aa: CASSLLYEQYF
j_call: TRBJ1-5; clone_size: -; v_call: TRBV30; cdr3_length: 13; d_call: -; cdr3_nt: TGTGCCTGGAGTGTAGATTCCTTTGGGCTCCAGCATTTT; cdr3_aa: CAWSVDSFGLQHF
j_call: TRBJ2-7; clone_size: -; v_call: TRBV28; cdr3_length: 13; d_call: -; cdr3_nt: TGTGCCAGCAGTTACGAACACTACTACGAGCAGTACTTC; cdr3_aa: CASSYEHYYEQYF
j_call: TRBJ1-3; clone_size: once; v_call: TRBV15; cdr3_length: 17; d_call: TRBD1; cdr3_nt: TGTGCCACCAGCAGAGATCCCGGGACAGGGGGTGGAAACACCATATATTTT; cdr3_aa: CATSRDPGTGGGNTIYF
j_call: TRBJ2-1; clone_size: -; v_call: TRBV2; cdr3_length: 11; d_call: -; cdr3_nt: TGTGCCAGCACGGGGTACAATGAGCAGTTCTTC; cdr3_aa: CASTGYNEQFF
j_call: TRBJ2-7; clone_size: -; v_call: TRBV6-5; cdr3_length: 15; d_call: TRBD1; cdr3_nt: TGTGCCAGCAGTTACTCGGGGGACAGGGGCCACGAGCAGTACTTC; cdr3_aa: CASSYSGDRGHEQYF
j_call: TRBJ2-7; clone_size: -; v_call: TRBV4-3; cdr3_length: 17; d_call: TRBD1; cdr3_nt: TGCGCCAGCAGCCAAGACGGGGCGGACAGGGGCACCTACGAGCAGTGCTTC; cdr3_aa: CASSQDGADRGTYEQCF
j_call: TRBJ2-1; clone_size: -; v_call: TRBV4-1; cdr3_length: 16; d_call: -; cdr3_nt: TGCGCCAGCAGCCCTCACCTGGGGCAGTCCTACAATGAGCAGTTCTTC; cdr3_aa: CASSPHLGQSYNEQFF
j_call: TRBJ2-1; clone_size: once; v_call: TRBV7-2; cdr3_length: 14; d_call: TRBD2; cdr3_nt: TGTGCCAGCAGCCCTAGCGGGAGAGGCAATGAGCAGTTCTTC; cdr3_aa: CASSPSGRGNEQFF
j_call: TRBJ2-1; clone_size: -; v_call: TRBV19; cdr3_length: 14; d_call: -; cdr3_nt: TGTGCCAGTAGTATAAGCGGATCCTACAATGAGCAGTTCTTC; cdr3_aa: CASSISGSYNEQFF
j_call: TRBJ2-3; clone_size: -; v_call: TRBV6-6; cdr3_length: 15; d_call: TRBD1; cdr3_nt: TGTGCCAGCAGTTACTATGGACAGGGGGCAGATACGCAGTATTTT; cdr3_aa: CASSYYGQGADTQYF
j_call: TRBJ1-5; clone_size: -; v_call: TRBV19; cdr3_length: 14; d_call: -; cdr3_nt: TGTGCCAGTAGTAAGGGCAGGGGCAATCAGCCCCAGCATTTT; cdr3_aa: CASSKGRGNQPQHF
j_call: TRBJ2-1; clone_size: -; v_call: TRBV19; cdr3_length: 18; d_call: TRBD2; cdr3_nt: TGTGCCAGTAGTATTTGGGCTAGCGGGGGAAGCTCCTACAATGAGCAGTTCTTC; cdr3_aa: CASSIWASGGSSYNEQFF
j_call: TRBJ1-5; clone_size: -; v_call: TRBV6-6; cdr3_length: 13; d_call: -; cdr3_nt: TGTGCCAGCAGTGATGTTCAGGGGTCGCCCCAGCATTTT; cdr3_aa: CASSDVQGSPQHF
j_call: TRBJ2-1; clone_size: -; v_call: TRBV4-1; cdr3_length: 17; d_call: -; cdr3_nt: TGCGCCAGCAGCCTCTATCGTTTGGGACTCTTGGCCAATGAGCAGTTCTTC; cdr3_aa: CASSLYRLGLLANEQFF
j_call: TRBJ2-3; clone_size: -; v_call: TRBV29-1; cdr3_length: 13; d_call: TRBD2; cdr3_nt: TGCAGCGTTGGAGCGGGGGGCACAGATACGCAGTATTTT; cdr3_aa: CSVGAGGTDTQYF
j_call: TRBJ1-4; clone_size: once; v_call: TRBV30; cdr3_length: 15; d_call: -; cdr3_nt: TGTGCCTGGAGTGTACGTCCAGATTCTAATGAAAAACTGTTTTTT; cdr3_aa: CAWSVRPDSNEKLFF
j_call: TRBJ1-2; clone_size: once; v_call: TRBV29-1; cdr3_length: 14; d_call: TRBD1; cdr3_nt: TGCAGCGTTGAGGGGACAGGGACGAACTATGGCTACACCTTC; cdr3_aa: CSVEGTGTNYGYTF
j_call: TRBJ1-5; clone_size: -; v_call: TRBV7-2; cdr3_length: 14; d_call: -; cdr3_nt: TGTGCCAGCAGCCATAGGACAGACAATCAGCCCCAGCATTTT; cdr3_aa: CASSHRTDNQPQHF
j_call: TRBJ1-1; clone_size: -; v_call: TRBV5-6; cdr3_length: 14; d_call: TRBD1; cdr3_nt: TGTGCCAGCAGCCGCACAGGGGTGAGGACTGAAGCTTTCTTT; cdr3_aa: CASSRTGVRTEAFF
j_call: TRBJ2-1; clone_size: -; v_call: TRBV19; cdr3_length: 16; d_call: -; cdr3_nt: TGTGCCAGTAGTCTTTACAGGATTAGCTCCTACAATGAGCAGTTCTTC; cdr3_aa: CASSLYRISSYNEQFF
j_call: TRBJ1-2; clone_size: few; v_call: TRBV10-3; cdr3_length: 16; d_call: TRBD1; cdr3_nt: TGTGCCATCAGTGAGCCGACAGGGGGCGCTTTTGGTGGCTACACCTTC; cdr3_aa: CAISEPTGGAFGGYTF
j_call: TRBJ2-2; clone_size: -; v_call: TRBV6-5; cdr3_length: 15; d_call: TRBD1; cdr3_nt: TGTGCCAGCAGTTACTTCCGGGACAGCACCGGGGAGCTGTTTTTT; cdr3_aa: CASSYFRDSTGELFF
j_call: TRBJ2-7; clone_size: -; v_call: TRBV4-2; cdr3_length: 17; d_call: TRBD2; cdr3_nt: TGTGCCAGCAGCCAAGAAAGCGGGGGGGCTTATACCTACGAGCAGTACTTC; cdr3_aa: CASSQESGGAYTYEQYF
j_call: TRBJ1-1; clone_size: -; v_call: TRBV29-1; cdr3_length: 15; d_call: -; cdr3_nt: TGCAGCGTTGAAGATCCGGTCGAGGTGGACACTGAAGCTTTCTTT; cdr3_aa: CSVEDPVEVDTEAFF
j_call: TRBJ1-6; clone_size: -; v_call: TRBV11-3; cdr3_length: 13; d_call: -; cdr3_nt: TGTGCCAGCAGCTTAGGAGCGGATTCACCCCTCCACTTT; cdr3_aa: CASSLGADSPLHF
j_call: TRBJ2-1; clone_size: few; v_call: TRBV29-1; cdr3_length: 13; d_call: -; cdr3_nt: TGCAGCGCAGACAGTGCCTCCTACAATGAGCAGTTCTTC; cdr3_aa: CSADSASYNEQFF
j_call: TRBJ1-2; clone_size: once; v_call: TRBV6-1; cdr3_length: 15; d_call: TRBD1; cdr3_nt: TGTGCCAGCAGTGAAATACAGGGGGCAGGCTATGGCTACACCTTC; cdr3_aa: CASSEIQGAGYGYTF
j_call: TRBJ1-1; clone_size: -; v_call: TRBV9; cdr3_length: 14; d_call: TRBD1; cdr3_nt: TGTGCCAGCAGCAGAGTACAGGGGGCTAGTGAAGCTTTCTTT; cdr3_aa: CASSRVQGASEAFF
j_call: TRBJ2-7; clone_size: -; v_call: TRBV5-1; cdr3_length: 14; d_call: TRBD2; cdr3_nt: TGTGCCAGCAGCCCCGTTGGGCGGGAGAGCGAGCAGTACTTC; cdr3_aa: CASSPVGRESEQYF